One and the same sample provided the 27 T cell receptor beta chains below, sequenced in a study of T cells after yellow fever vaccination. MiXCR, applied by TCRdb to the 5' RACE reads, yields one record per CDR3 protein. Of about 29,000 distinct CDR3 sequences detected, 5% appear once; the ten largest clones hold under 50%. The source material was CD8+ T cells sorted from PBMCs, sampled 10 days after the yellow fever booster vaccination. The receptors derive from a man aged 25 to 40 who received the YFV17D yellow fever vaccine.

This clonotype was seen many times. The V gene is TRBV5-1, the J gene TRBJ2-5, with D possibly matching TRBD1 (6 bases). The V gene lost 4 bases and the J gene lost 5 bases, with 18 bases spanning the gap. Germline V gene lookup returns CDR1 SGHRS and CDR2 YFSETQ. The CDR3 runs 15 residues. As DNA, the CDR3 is TGCGCCAGCAGCGAGACAGGTTCCGAAGGCGAGACCCAGTACTTC. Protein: CASSETGSEGETQYF. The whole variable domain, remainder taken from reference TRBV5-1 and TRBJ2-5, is KAGVTQTPRYLIKTRGQQVTLSCSPISGHRSVSWYQQTPGQGLQFLFEYFSETQRNKGNFPGRFSGRQFSNSRSEMNVSTLELGDSALYLCASSETGSEGETQYFGPGTRLLVL.

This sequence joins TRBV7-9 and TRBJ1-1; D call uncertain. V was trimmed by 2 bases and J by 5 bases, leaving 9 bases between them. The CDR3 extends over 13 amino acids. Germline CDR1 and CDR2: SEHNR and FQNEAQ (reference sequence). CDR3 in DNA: TGTGCCAGCAGCTTATCGGGAGTGACTGAAGCTTTCTTT. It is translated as CASSLSGVTEAFF.

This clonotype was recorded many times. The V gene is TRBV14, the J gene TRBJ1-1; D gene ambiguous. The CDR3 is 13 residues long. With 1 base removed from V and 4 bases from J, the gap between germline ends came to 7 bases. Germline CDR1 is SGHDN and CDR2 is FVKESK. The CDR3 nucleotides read TGTGCCAGCAGCCAAGGGCGTAGCACTGAAGCTTTCTTT. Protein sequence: CASSQGRSTEAFF.

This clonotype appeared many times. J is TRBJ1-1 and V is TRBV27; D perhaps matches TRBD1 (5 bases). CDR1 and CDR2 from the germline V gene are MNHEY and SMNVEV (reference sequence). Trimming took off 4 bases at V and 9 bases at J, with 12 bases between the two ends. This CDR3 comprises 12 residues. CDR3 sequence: CASSSGGVKAFF. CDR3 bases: TGTGCCAGCAGTTCTGGGGGGGTAAAAGCTTTCTTT.

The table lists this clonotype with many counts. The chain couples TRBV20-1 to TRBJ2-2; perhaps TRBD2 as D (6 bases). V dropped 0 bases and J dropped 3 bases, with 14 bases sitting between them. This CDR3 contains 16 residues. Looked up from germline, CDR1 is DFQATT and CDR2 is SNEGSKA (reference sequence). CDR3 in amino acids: CSARDLLAADTGELFF. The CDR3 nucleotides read TGCAGTGCTAGAGATTTATTAGCGGCAGACACCGGGGAGCTGTTTTTT.

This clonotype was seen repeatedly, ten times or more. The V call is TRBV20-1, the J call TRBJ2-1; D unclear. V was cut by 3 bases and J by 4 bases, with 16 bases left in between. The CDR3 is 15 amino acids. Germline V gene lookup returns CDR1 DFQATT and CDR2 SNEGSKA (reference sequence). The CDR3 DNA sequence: TGCAGTGCTAGGCCCCGAGCGTTCCTATACAATGAGCAGTTCTTC. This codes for CSARPRAFLYNEQFF.

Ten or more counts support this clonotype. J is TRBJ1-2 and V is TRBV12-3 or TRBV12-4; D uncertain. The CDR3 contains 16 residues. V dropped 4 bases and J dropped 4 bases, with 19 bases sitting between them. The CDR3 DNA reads TGTGCCAGCAGTTCACTTTTGGACCTAGGTGGCTATGGCTACACCTTC. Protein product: CASSSLLDLGGYGYTF.

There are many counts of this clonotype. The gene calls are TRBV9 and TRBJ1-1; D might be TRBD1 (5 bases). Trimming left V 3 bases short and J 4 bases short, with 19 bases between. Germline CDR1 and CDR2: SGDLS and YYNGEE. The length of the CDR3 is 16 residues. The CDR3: CASSGSGTDGGTEAFF. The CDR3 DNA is TGTGCCAGCAGCGGGTCAGGCACGGATGGGGGCACTGAAGCTTTCTTT.

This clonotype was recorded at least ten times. CDR3 loop: CASSPTRQEELASTDTQYF. The CDR3, as DNA: TGTGCCAGTAGTCCCACGAGACAGGAAGAGCTCGCTAGCACAGATACGCAGTATTTT. J is TRBJ2-3 and V is TRBV19, with a tentative D call TRBD1 (6 bases). The CDR3 consists of 19 residues. Looked up from germline, CDR1 is LNHDA and CDR2 is SQIVND (reference sequence). V lost 5 bases and J lost 0, with 24 bases in between.

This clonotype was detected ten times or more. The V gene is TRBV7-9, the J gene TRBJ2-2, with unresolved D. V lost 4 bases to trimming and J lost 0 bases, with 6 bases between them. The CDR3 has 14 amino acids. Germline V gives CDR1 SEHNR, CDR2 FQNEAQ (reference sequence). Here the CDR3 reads CASSSTSNTGELFF. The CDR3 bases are TGTGCCAGCAGCTCCACCTCGAACACCGGGGAGCTGTTTTTT.

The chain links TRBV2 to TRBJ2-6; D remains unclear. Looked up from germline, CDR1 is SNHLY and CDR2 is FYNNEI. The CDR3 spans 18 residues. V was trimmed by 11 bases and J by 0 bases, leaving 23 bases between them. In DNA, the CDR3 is TGTGCCTTCAGTTTTTCCCCAGTGATCCGCTCTGGGGCCAACGTCCTGACTTTC. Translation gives CAFSFSPVIRSGANVLTF.

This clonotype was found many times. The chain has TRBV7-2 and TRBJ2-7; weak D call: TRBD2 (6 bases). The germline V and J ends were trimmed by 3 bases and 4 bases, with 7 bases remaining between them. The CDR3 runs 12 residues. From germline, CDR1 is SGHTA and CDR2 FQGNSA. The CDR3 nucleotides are TGTGCCAGCAGCTTGCGGGAATACGAGCAGTACTTC. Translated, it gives CASSLREYEQYF. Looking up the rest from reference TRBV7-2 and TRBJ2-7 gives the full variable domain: GAGVSQSPSNKVTEKGKDVELRCDPISGHTALYWYRQSLGQGLEFLIYFQGNSAPDKSGLPSDRFSAERTGGSVSTLTIQRTQQEDSAVYLCASSLREYEQYFGPGTRLTVT.

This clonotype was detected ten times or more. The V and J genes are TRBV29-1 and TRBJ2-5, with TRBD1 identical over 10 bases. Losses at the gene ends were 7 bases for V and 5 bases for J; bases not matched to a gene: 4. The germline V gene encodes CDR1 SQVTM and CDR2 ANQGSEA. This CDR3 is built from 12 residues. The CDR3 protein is CSATGGGETQYF. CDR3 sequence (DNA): TGCAGCGCGACAGGGGGCGGGGAGACCCAGTACTTC.

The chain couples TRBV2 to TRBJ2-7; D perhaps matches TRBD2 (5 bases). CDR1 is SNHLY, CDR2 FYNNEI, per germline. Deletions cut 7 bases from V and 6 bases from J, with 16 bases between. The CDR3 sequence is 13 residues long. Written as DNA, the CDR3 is TGTGCCAGCAATCTACGGGATCAGCCCGAGCAGTACTTC. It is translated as CASNLRDQPEQYF.

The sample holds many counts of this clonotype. CDR3 loop: CASSLSRVGETQYF. CDR3 sequence (DNA): TGTGCCAGCAGTTTATCCCGGGTCGGGGAGACCCAGTACTTC. The genes are TRBV27 and TRBJ2-5; no clear D. The CDR3 totals 14 residues. Germline CDR1 is MNHEY and CDR2 is SMNVEV (reference sequence). Trimming stripped 0 bases from V and 5 bases from J, with 10 bases between.

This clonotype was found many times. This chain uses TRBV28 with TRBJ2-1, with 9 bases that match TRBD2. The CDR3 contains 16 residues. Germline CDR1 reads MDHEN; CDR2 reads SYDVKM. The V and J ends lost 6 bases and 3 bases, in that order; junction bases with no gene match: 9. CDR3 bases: TGTGCCAGCAGCCCGGCAGGACTAGCGAACTACAATGAGCAGTTCTTC. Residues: CASSPAGLANYNEQFF. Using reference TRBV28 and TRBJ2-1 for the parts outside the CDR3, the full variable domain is DVKVTQSSRYLVKRTGEKVFLECVQDMDHENMFWYRQDPGLGLRLIYFSYDVKMKEKGDIPEGYSVSREKKERFSLILESASTNQTSMYLCASSPAGLANYNEQFFGPGTRLTVL.

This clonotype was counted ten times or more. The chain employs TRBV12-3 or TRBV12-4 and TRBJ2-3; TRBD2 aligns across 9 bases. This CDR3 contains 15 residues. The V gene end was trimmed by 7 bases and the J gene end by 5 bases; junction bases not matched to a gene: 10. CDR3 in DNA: TGTGCCAGCACCCCGTCGGGACTAGCAAGAGATACGCAGTATTTT. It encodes CASTPSGLARDTQYF.

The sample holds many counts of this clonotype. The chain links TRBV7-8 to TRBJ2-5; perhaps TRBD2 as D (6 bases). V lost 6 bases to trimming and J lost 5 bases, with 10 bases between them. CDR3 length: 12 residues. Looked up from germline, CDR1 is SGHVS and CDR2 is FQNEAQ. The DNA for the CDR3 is TGTGCCAGCAGATCTAGCGTTGAGACCCAGTACTTC. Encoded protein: CASRSSVETQYF.

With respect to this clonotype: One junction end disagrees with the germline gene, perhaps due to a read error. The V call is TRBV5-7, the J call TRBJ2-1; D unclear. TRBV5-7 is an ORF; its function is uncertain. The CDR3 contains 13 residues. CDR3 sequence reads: CARSPGSYNEQFF. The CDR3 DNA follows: TGTGCCAGGAGCCCCGGCTCCTACAACGAGCAGTTCTTC.

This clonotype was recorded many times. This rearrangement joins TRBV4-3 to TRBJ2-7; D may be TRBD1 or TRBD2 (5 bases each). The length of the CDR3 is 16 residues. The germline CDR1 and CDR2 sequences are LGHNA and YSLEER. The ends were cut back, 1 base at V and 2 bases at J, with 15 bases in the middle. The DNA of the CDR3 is TGCGCCAGCAGCCAAGTGGGGGAGAGGGGCCCCTACGAGCAGTACTTC. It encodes CASSQVGERGPYEQYF.

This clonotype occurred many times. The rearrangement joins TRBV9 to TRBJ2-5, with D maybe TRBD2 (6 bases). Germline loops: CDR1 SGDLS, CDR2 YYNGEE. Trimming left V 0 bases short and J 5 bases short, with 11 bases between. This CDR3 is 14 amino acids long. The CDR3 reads CASSVVGGMETQYF. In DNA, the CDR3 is TGTGCCAGCAGCGTAGTGGGCGGGATGGAGACCCAGTACTTC.

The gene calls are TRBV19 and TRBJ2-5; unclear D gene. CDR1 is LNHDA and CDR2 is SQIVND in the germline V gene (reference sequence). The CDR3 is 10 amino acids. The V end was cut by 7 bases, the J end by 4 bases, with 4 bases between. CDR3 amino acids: CASTGETQYF. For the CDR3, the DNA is TGTGCCAGTACGGGAGAGACCCAGTACTTC.

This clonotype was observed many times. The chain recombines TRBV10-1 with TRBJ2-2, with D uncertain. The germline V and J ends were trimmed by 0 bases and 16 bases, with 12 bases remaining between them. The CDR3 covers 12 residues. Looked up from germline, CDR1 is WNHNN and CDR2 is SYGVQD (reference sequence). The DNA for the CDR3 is TGCGCCAGCAGTGAGTCCCGACCCAGACGGTTTTTT. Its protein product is CASSESRPRRFF.

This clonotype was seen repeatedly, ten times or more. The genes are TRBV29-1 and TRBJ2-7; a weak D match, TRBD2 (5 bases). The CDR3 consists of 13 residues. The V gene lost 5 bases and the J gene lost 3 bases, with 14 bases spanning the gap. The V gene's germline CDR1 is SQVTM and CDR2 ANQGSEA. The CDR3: CSVQTPAGYEQYF. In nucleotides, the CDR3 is TGCAGCGTTCAGACGCCCGCGGGCTACGAGCAGTACTTC.

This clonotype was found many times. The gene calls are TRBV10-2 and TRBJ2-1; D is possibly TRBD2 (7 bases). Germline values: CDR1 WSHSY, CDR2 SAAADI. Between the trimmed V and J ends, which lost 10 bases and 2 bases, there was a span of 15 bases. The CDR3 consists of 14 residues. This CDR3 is CATRGRGTYNEQFF. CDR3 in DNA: TGCGCCACCCGGGGGCGGGGGACCTACAATGAGCAGTTCTTC.

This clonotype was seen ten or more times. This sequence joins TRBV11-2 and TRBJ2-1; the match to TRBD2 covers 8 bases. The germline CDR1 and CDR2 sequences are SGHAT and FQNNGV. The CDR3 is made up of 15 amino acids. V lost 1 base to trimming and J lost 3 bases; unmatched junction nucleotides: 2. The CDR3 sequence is CASSLGLAGYNEQFF. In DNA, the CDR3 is TGTGCCAGCAGCTTAGGGCTAGCGGGCTACAATGAGCAGTTCTTC.

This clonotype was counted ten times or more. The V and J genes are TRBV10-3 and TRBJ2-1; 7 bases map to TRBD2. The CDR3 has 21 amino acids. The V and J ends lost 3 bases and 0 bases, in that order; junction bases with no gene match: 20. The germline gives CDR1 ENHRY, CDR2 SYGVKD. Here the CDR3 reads CAISDPAPQGEAGSSYNEQFF. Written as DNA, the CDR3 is TGTGCCATCAGTGACCCAGCCCCGCAGGGAGAAGCGGGGAGCTCCTACAATGAGCAGTTCTTC.